Below, 20 T cell receptor beta chains from the same sample are listed, as sequenced in a study of OX40 agonist ivuxolimab in advanced cancers. Here immunoSEQ multiplex PCR was the method, and the copy in TCRdb shows in-frame clones only, minus some. The table records about 92,000 clones, 84% of them present only once. This sample comprised CD4+ or CD8+ T cells sorted from blood, obtained in a trial of the OX40 agonist ivuxolimab. The receptors come from an adult with an advanced solid tumor such as melanoma, head and neck, liver or kidney cancer.

CDR3 sequence reads: CASSPHEGTNTEAFF. CDR3 sequence (DNA): TGTGCCAGTAGTCCCCATGAGGGTACGAACACTGAAGCTTTCTTT. The chain employs TRBV19 and TRBJ1-1; D is ambiguous. This CDR3 has 15 amino acids. Trimming cost V 5 bases and J 1 base, with 14 bases left between them. Germline values: CDR1 LNHDA, CDR2 SQIVND (reference sequence). The entire variable domain, with the rest obtained from reference TRBV19 and TRBJ1-1, is as follows: DGGITQSPKYLFRKEGQNVTLSCEQNLNHDAMYWYRQDPGQGLRLIYYSQIVNDFQKGDIAEGYSVSREKKESFPLTVTSAQKNPTAFYLCASSPHEGTNTEAFFGQGTRLTVV.

The rearrangement links TRBV14 to TRBJ2-4, with 11 bases fitting TRBD2. J lost 10 bases, V lost 1 base, and 3 bases had no gene match. Germline V CDR1 and CDR2: SGHDN, FVKESK. This CDR3 is 14 amino acids long. This CDR3 reads CASSQVLAGGIQYF. In DNA form, the CDR3 reads TGTGCCAGCAGCCAAGTTCTAGCGGGGGGTATTCAGTACTTC.

This clone was detected a few times. The chain uses TRBV7-6 and TRBJ1-5; maybe TRBD1 (6 bases). The CDR3 has 17 amino acids. The V end lost 1 base, the J end lost 2 bases, and 15 bases lay between the germline ends. Germline assignment: CDR1 SGHVS and CDR2 FNYEAQ. DNA of the CDR3: TGTGCCAGCAGCTTAGAGGCAGGGCCAGGGGGCAATCAGCCCCAGCATTTT. It is translated as CASSLEAGPGGNQPQHF.

The chain employs TRBV5-1 and TRBJ1-1; no clear D gene. The CDR3 sequence is 13 residues long. Looked up from germline, CDR1 is SGHRS and CDR2 is YFSETQ. V shed 1 base and J shed 1 base, with 5 bases lying between them. The CDR3 reads CASSLRQNTEAFF. In DNA, the CDR3 is TGCGCCAGCAGCTTGCGACAGAACACTGAAGCTTTCTTT.

This sequence joins TRBV2 and TRBJ1-5; D may be TRBD1 (5 bases). This CDR3 is 15 amino acids long. Trimming cost V 6 bases and J 4 bases, with 16 bases left between them. CDR1 and CDR2 (germline): SNHLY, FYNNEI. The CDR3 DNA sequence: TGTGCCAGCAGGCCGGGACGGTCTATTAATCAGCCCCAGCATTTT. It yields the protein CASRPGRSINQPQHF.

The rearrangement links TRBV2 to TRBJ1-1, with TRBD1 matching 8 bases. This CDR3 has 14 residues. Germline trimming cut 7 bases from V and 1 base from J; bases unmatched to any gene: 5. Germline lookup yields CDR1 SNHLY and CDR2 FYNNEI. The CDR3 protein is CASTLGQGNTEAFF. CDR3 sequence (DNA): TGTGCCAGCACCCTAGGACAGGGGAACACTGAAGCTTTCTTT.

The genes are TRBV9 and TRBJ1-2, with 8 bases matching TRBD1. The V segment lost 3 bases and the J segment 4 bases; nucleotides outside the gene matches: 8. This CDR3 spans 15 amino acids. In germline, CDR1 is SGDLS, CDR2 YYNGEE. The CDR3 here is CASSGDRPGRYGYTF. The CDR3 bases are TGTGCCAGCAGCGGGGACAGGCCGGGTCGCTATGGCTACACCTTC.

The J gene is TRBJ2-7, the V gene TRBV19; D may correspond to TRBD1 or TRBD2 (6 bases each). Germline values: CDR1 LNHDA, CDR2 SQIVND (reference sequence). Deletions cut 0 bases from V and 6 bases from J, with 12 bases between. This CDR3 spans 14 amino acids. The chain's CDR3 is CASSIDRGQGEQYF. DNA of the CDR3: TGTGCCAGTAGTATAGATCGGGGGCAAGGCGAGCAGTACTTC.

With respect to this clone: Additional DNA sequences in this sample encode the identical CDR3. V and J are TRBV4-3 and TRBJ2-5; 8 bases align to TRBD1. The germline CDR1 and CDR2 sequences are LGHNA and YSLEER. V shed 3 bases, J shed 2 bases, and the junction held 5 bases outside the gene matches. This CDR3 has 15 residues. The DNA for the CDR3 is TGCGCCAGCAGCCAGGATTACAGGGGGCAAGAGACCCAGTACTTC. Translation: CASSQDYRGQETQYF.

This clone occurred once. The chain is built from TRBV7-8 and TRBJ2-3; TRBD2 agrees at 8 bases. Germline CDR1 reads SGHVS; CDR2 reads FQNEAQ. The CDR3 contains 16 residues. The J segment lost 4 bases and the V segment lost 6 bases, leaving 12 bases of the junction unmatched. CDR3 residues: CASRFRRGGFADTQYF. CDR3 in DNA: TGTGCCAGCAGGTTCCGCCGGGGGGGCTTCGCAGATACGCAGTATTTT.

The rearrangement links TRBV4-3 to TRBJ1-6; D may be TRBD1 (5 bases). V lost 0 bases to trimming and J lost 7 bases, with 10 bases between them. CDR3 length: 15 amino acids. Germline CDR1 LGHNA, CDR2 YSLEER. This CDR3 reads CASSQEEAGNSPLHF. The CDR3 nucleotides read TGCGCCAGCAGCCAAGAGGAGGCAGGGAATTCACCCCTCCACTTT.

The V and J genes are TRBV7-3 and TRBJ2-3; weak D call: TRBD2 (5 bases). Per the germline V gene, CDR1 is SGHTA and CDR2 is FQGTGA. This CDR3 comprises 13 residues. V was cut by 1 base and J by 6 bases, with 8 bases left in between. CDR3 amino acids: CASSLSRDDTQYF. The CDR3 DNA is TGTGCCAGCAGCTTAAGTCGGGATGATACGCAGTATTTT.

The CDR3 reads CASRSPQTNQPQHF. The CDR3 DNA follows: TGTGCCAGCCGGAGTCCACAGACAAATCAGCCCCAGCATTTT. This chain joins TRBV6-1 and TRBJ1-5; D is unclear. CDR1 MNHNS and CDR2 SASEGT come from the germline V gene. V was shortened by 8 bases and J by 4 bases, with 15 bases between the two germline ends. CDR3 length: 14 residues.

The chain joins TRBV29-1 to TRBJ2-7, with 9 nucleotides matching TRBD1. The CDR3 runs to 13 residues. Germline V gene lookup returns CDR1 SQVTM and CDR2 ANQGSEA. J was trimmed by 3 bases and V by 2 bases; bases with no gene match: 2. DNA of the CDR3: TGCAGCGTTGAACAGGACAGGGGCTACGAGCAGTACTTC. Translation: CSVEQDRGYEQYF.

V gene TRBV5-1 combines with J gene TRBJ1-3; maybe TRBD1 (5 bases). CDR1 is SGHRS, CDR2 YFSETQ, per germline. CDR3 length equals 15 residues. V was trimmed by 0 bases and J by 4 bases, leaving 11 bases between them. The CDR3 nucleotides are TGCGCCAGCAGCTTGGGTGTCAGGGAGGGAAACACCATATATTTT. It codes for CASSLGVREGNTIYF.

This clone showed up just once. The chain recombines TRBV7-2 with TRBJ2-3; a possible D gene is TRBD1 (6 bases). V lost 5 bases and J lost 9, with 12 bases in between. CDR3 size: 12 residues. Germline V lookup: CDR1 SGHTA, CDR2 FQGNSA. This chain's CDR3 is CASSPGVGTQYF. The CDR3 region has the DNA TGTGCCAGCAGCCCAGGGGTAGGGACGCAGTATTTT.

The chain is built from TRBV5-5 and TRBJ1-1; 9 nucleotides align to TRBD1. Germline values: CDR1 SGHKS, CDR2 YYEKEE (reference sequence). J was trimmed by 7 bases and V by 0 bases; bases with no gene match: 7. The CDR3 length is 15 residues. CDR3 sequence: CASSLAVGQGLEAFF. The CDR3 DNA sequence: TGTGCCAGCAGCTTGGCCGTGGGACAGGGACTTGAAGCTTTCTTT.

The J gene is TRBJ2-1, the V gene TRBV27; either TRBD1 or TRBD2 may fit D (6 bases each). V was trimmed by 5 bases and J by 6 bases, leaving 14 bases between them. CDR1 is MNHEY and CDR2 is SMNVEV in the germline V gene (reference sequence). The CDR3 spans 14 residues. CDR3 amino acids: CASSTGGLFNEQFF. The CDR3 DNA sequence: TGTGCCAGCAGTACCGGGGGCCTTTTCAATGAGCAGTTCTTC.

The chain is built from TRBV5-1 and TRBJ1-4, with 7 bases matching TRBD1. Per the germline V gene, CDR1 is SGHRS and CDR2 is YFSETQ. The CDR3 has 15 residues. J gave up 3 bases and V 3 bases, and 5 bases lay outside the gene matches. CDR3 DNA sequence: TGCGCCAGCAGCTATCAGGGGGTAGCTAATGAAAAACTGTTTTTT. Translated: CASSYQGVANEKLFF.

This clone was counted between two and nine times. The sample contains more than one DNA sequence encoding this CDR3. The chain employs TRBV7-9 and TRBJ2-7; no reliable D call. Germline V gene lookup returns CDR1 SEHNR and CDR2 FQNEAQ (reference sequence). Trimming removed 1 base at V and 2 bases at J, with 3 bases between. The length of the CDR3 is 12 residues. The CDR3 coding sequence is TGTGCCAGCAGCTTAGGCGCCTACGAGCAGTACTTC. Its translation: CASSLGAYEQYF.